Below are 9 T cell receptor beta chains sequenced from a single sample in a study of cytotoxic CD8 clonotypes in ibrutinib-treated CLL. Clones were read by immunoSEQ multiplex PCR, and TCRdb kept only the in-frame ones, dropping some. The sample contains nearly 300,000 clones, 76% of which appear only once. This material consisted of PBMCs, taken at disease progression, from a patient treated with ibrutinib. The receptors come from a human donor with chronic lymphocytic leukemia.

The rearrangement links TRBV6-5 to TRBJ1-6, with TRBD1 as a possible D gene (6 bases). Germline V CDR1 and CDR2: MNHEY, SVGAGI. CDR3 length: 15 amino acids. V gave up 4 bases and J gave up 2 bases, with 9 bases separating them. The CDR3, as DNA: TGTGCCAGCAGTTTCGGACAGCCCTATAATTCACCCCTCCACTTT. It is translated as CASSFGQPYNSPLHF.

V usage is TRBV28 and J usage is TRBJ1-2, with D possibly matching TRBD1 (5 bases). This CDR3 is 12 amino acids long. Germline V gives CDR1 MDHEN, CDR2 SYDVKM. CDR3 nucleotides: TGTGGGAGCGCAGGGAGTGTCTATGGCTACACCTTC. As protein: CGSAGSVYGYTF.

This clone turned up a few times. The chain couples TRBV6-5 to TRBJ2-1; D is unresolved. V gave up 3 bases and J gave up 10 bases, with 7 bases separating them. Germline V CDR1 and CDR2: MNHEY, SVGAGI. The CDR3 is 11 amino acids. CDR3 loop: CASSYRVEQFF. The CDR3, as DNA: TGTGCCAGCAGTTATAGGGTGGAGCAGTTCTTC.

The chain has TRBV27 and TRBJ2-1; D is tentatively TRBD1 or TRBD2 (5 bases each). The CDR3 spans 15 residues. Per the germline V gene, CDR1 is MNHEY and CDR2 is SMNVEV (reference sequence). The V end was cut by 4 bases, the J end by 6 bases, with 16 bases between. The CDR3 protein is CASSSRPGAVNEQFF. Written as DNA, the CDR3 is TGTGCCAGCAGTTCCCGGCCCGGGGCCGTCAATGAGCAGTTCTTC.

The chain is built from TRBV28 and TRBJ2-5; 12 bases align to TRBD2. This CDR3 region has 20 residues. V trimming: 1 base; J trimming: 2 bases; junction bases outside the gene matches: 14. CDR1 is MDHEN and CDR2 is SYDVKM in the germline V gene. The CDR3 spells CASSLYRLASGRALQETQYF. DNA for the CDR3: TGTGCCAGCAGTTTATATCGTTTGGCTAGCGGGAGGGCATTACAAGAGACCCAGTACTTC.

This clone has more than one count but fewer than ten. The CDR3 coding sequence is TGCAGTGTTTGGATCGGGAACATTCAGTACTTC. This translates into CSVWIGNIQYF. V is TRBV20-1 and J is TRBJ2-4; no definite D call. Trimming left V 7 bases short and J 7 bases short, with 11 bases between. Per the germline V gene, CDR1 is DFQATT and CDR2 is SNEGSKA (reference sequence). The CDR3 sequence is 11 residues long.

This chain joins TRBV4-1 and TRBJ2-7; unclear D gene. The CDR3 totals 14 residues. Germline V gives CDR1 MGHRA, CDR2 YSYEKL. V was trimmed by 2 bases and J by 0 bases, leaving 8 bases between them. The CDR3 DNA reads TGCGCCAGCAGCCAACGCCTGAGCTCCTACGAGCAGTACTTC. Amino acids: CASSQRLSSYEQYF.

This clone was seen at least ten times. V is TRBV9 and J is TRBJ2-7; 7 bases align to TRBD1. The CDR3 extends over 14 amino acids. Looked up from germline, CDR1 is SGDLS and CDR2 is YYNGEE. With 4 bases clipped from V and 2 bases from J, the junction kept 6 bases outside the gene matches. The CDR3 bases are TGTGCCAGCAGCCCCTGGGACAGCGCCTACGAGCAGTACTTC. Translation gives CASSPWDSAYEQYF.

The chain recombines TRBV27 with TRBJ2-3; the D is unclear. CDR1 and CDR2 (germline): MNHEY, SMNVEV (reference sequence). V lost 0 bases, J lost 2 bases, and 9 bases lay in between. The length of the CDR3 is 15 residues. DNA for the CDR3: TGTGCCAGCAGTTTATCCGGACCATACACAGATACGCAGTATTTT. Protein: CASSLSGPYTDTQYF.